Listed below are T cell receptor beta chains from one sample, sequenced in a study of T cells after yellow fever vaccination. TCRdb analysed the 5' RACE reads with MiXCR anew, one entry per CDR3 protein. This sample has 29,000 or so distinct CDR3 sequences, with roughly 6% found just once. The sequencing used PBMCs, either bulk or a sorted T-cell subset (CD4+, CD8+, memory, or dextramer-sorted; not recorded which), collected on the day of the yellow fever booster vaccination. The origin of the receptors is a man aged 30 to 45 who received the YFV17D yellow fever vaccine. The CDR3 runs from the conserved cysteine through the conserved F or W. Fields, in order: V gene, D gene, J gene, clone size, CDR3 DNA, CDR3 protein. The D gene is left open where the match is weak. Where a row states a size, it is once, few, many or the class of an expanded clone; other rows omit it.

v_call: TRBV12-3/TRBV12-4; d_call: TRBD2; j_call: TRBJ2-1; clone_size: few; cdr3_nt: TGTGCCAGCAGTTACCGTAGCGGGGTCTCCTACAATGAGCAGTTCTTC; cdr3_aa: CASSYRSGVSYNEQFF
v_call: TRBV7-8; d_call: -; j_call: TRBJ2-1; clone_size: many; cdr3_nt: TGTGCCAGCAGCTCTAAGAGGGTAGCATACAATGAGCAGTTCTTC; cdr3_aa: CASSSKRVAYNEQFF
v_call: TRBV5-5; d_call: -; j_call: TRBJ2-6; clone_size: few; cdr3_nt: TGTGCCAGCAGCTTTAATACAGGGTCTGGGGCCAACGTCCTGACTTTC; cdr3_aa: CASSFNTGSGANVLTF
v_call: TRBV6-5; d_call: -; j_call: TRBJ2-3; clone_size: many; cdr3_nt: TGTGCCAGCAGTTACTCCAATCTAGCGACCCGCGGGGATACGCAGTATTTT; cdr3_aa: CASSYSNLATRGDTQYF
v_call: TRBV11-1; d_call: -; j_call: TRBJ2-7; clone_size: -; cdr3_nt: TGTGCCAGCAGCCGCGGGGCCGGCTACAATGAGCAGTACTTC; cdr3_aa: CASSRGAGYNEQYF
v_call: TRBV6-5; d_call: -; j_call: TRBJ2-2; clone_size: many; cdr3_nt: TGTGCCAGCAGTTACAACACCGGGGAGCTGTTTTTT; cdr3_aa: CASSYNTGELFF
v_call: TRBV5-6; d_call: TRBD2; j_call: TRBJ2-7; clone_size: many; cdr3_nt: TGTGCCAGCAGCACCGGACTAGCGGGAGCCTACGAGCAGTACTTC; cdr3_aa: CASSTGLAGAYEQYF
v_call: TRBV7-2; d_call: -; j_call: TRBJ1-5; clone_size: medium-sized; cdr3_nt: TGTGCCAGCAGTTCCGGGTCACCGCGGAGCAATCAGCCCCAGCATTTT; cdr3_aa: CASSSGSPRSNQPQHF
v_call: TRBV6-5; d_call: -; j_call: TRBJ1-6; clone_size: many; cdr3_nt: TGTGCCAGCAGCACGGGGGACGCCCTCCCACCCCTCCACTTT; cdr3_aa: CASSTGDALPPLHF
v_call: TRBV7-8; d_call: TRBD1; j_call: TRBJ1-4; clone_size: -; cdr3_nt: TGTGCCAGCAGCTACCGGACAGGCCGAGAAAAACTGTTTTTT; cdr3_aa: CASSYRTGREKLFF
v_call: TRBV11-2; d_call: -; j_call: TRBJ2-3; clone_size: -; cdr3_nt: TGTGCCAGCAGCTTAGTCGGCGGGTCCCCGACAGATACGCAGTATTTT; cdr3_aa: CASSLVGGSPTDTQYF
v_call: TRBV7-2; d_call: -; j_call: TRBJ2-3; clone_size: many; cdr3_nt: TGTGCCAGCAGTATAACTAGCACAGATACGCAGTATTTT; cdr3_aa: CASSITSTDTQYF
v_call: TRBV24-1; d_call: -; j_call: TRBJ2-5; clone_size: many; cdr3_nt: TGTGCCACCAGTCCCGGTTGGGGCGGAGAGACCCAGTACTTC; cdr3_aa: CATSPGWGGETQYF
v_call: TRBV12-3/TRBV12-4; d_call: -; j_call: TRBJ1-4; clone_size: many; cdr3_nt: TGTGCCAGCAGTTTCAAACACGGGAGTGAAAAACTGTTTTTT; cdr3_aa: CASSFKHGSEKLFF
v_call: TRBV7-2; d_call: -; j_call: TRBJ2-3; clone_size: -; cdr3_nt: TGTGCCAGCAGCCCATCCCCCCGGCCCGATACGCAGTATTTT; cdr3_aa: CASSPSPRPDTQYF
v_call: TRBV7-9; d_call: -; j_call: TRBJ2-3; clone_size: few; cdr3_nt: TGTGCCAGCAGCTCACCCCCGGCCCTGAGCACAGATACGCAGTATTTT; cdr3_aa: CASSSPPALSTDTQYF
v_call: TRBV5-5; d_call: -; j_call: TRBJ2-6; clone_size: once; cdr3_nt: TGTGCCAGCAGAACCGGGATCCTCTGCTCTGGGGCCAACGTCCTGACTTTC; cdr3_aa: CASRTGILCSGANVLTF
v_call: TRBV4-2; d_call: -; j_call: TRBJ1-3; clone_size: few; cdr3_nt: TGTGCCAGCAGCCCCCCTGACGCTGGAAACACCATATATTTT; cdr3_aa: CASSPPDAGNTIYF
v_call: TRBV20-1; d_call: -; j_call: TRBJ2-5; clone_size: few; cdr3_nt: TGCAGTGCTAGAGACGGCCAGGTGAAGACCCAGTACTTC; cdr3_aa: CSARDGQVKTQYF
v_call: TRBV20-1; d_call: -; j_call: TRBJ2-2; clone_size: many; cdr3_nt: TGCAGTGCTAGAGGAGCGCGTAGGCGGGCCGGGGAGCTGTTTTTT; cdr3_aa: CSARGARRRAGELFF
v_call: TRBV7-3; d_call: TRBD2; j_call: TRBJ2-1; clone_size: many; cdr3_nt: TGTGCCAGCAGCTTATTAGCGGGAAACTACAATGAGCAGTTCTTC; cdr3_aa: CASSLLAGNYNEQFF
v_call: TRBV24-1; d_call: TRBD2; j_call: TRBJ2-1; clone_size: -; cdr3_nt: TGTGCCACCAGTGAGTCTGGACTAGCGGGAGTTGAGCAGTTCTTC; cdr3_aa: CATSESGLAGVEQFF
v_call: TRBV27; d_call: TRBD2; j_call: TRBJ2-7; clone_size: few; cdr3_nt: TGTGCCAGCAGGGGACTCACGGGAGGTGAGCAGTACTTC; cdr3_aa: CASRGLTGGEQYF
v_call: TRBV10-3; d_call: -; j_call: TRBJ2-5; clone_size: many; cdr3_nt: TGTGCCATCAACAGGGGAGGTCGAGGAGAGACCCAGTACTTC; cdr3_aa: CAINRGGRGETQYF
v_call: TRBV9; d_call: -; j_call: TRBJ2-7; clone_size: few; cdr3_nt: TGTGCCAGCAGCTCAGGGGCCGCGGAGGGGGTCGAGCAGTACTTC; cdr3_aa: CASSSGAAEGVEQYF
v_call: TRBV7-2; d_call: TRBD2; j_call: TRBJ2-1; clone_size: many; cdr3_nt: TGTGCCAGCAGCTGGGGGGGGACTAGCCCCAATGAGCAGTTCTTC; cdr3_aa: CASSWGGTSPNEQFF
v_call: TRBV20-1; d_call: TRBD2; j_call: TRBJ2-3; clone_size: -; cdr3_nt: TGCAGTGCTTATTCACCTAGCGGGAGGGGATGGGGCACAGATACGCAGTATTTT; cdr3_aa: CSAYSPSGRGWGTDTQYF
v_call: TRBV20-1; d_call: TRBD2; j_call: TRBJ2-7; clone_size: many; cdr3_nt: TGCAGTGCTAGAGATGGTAGCGGGAGTGGCGACGAGCAGTACTTC; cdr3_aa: CSARDGSGSGDEQYF
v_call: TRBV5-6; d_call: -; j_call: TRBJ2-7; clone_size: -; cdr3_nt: TGTGCCAGCAGCAGCCCGTCGGGCCCCTACGAGCAGTACTTC; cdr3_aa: CASSSPSGPYEQYF
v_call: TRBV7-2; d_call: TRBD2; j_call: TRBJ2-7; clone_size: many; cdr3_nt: TGTGCCAGCAGCCTAAATCGAGCGGGGAGCTCCTACGAGCAGTACTTC; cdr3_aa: CASSLNRAGSSYEQYF
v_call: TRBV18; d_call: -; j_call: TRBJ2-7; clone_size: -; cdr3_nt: TGTGCCAGCTCACGGTTAGAGGACGAGCAGTACTTC; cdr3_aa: CASSRLEDEQYF
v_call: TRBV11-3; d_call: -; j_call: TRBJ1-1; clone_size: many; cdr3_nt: TGTGCCAGCAGCCAAGTGGAGAGCACTGAAGCTTTCTTT; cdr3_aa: CASSQVESTEAFF
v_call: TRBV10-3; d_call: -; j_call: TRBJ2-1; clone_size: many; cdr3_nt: TGTGCCATCAGCATGGGCCAGACGAAAAATGAGCAGTTCTTC; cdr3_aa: CAISMGQTKNEQFF
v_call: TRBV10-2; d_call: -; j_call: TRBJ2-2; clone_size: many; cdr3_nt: TGCGCCAGCAGGCCTCAGATGATTAACACCGGGGAGCTGTTTTTT; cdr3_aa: CASRPQMINTGELFF
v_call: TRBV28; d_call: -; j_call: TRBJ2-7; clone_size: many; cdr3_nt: TGTGCCAGCAGTCAACCCCAAGCGGGCCCTACTTACGAGCAGTACTTC; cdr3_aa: CASSQPQAGPTYEQYF
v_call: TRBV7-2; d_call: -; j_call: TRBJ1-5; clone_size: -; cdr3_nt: TGTGCCAGCAGCGCTCAGGAGAGCAATCAGCCCCAGCATTTT; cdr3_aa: CASSAQESNQPQHF
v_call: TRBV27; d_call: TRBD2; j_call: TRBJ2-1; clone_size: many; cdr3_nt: TGTGCCAGCAGTTTACGACTAGCGGGCTACAATGAGCAGTTCTTC; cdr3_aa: CASSLRLAGYNEQFF
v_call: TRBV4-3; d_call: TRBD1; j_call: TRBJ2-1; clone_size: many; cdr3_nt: TGCGCCAGCAGCACCGGACAGGTTGGCAATGAGCAGTTCTTC; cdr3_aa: CASSTGQVGNEQFF
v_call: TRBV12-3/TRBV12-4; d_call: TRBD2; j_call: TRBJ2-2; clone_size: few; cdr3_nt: TGTGCCAGCAGTCTCGGGACAGTCCTGCGACTAGCGGTCGGCGGGGAGCTGTTTTTT; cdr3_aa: CASSLGTVLRLAVGGELFF
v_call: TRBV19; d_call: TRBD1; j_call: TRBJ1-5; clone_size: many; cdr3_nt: TGTGCCAGTCTTGGGACAGCTCGTAGCAATCAGCCCCAGCATTTT; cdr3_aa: CASLGTARSNQPQHF
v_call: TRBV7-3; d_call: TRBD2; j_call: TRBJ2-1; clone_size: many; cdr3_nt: TGTGCCAGCAGCCCCGGACTAGCGGGAGTCAATGAGCAGTTCTTC; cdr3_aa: CASSPGLAGVNEQFF